This T cell receptor beta chain was documented in a study of response to subunit inactivated influenza vaccine. Study-level findings and limits: Only a handful of new T cells, the authors suggested, are recruited with each seasonal influenza vaccination.

TCRdb processed the RT-PCR reads anew with MiXCR; each CDR3 protein has one entry. The sample records about 530,000 distinct CDR3 sequences, roughly 12% being singletons. Germline V lookup: CDR1 GTSNPN, CDR2 SVGIG (reference sequence). CDR3 length: 13 amino acids. Trimming shortened V by 7 bases and J by 1 base, and 13 bases separated the two germline ends. As regards this clonotype: Its antigen remains unidentified.

The gene calls are TRBV30 and TRBJ2-5; the D gene is possibly TRBD2 (6 bases). The sequence derives from a man aged 45-65 years who received an inactivated influenza vaccine. The material sequenced was PBMCs from blood, taken on the day of vaccination. The CDR3 loop is CAFKAGGQETQYF. CDR3 nucleotide sequence: TGTGCCTTCAAAGCGGGCGGCCAAGAGACCCAGTACTTC. Looking up the rest from reference TRBV30 and TRBJ2-5 gives the full variable domain: SQTIHQWPATLVQPVGSPLSLECTVEGTSNPNLYWYRQAAGRGLQLLFYSVGIGQISSEVPQNLSASRPQDRQFILSSKKLLLSDSGFYLCAFKAGGQETQYFGPGTRLLVL.